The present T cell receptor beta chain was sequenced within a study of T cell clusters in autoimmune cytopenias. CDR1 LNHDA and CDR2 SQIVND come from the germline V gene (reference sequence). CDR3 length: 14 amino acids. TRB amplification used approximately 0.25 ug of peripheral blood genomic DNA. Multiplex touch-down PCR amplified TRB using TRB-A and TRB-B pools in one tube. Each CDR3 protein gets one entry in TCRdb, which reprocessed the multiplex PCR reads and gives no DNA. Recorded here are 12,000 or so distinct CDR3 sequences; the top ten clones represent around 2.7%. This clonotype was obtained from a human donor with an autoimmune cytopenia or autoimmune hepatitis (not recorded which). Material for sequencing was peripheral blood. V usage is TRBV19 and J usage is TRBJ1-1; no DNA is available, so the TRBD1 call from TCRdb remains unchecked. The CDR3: CASSIRARDTEAFF.